Each of the 3 T cell receptor beta chains below was sequenced from the same sample in a study of control samples from healthy donors and cancer patients (dated by TCRdb to the early 2020s). The library was obtained by the immunoSEQ multiplex PCR assay. Sourced from immuneACCESS, this table was stored by TCRdb with only in-frame sequences that have V and J called. A share of the clones is absent; for the studies checked, an unresolved V gene accounts for under half, and the remainder has no known explanation. A total of 130,000 or so clones appear in this sample, around nine tenths of them only once. The ten largest clones represent 9% to 13% of the sample. The sequenced sample consisted of blood. These TCRs come from a young man in good health.

J is TRBJ1-4 and V is TRBV7-2; no clear D. In germline, CDR1 is SGHTA, CDR2 FQGNSA. This CDR3 comprises 15 residues. With 5 bases removed from V and 7 bases from J, the gap between germline ends came to 17 bases. CDR3 nucleotide sequence: TGTGCCAGCAGCGAAGGTATTTTGAAAGGTGAAAAACTGTTTTTT. This sequence encodes CASSEGILKGEKLFF.

The V gene is TRBV2, the J gene TRBJ1-1; no firm D call. This CDR3 region has 12 residues. The V gene's germline CDR1 is SNHLY and CDR2 FYNNEI. Trimming shortened V by 6 bases and J by 1 base, and 6 bases separated the two germline ends. CDR3 region: CASSVSNTEAFF. CDR3 nucleotide sequence: TGTGCCAGCAGCGTTTCGAACACTGAAGCTTTCTTT.

V usage is TRBV11-2 and J usage is TRBJ1-1; tentatively, D is TRBD1 (5 bases). The CDR3 length is 15 residues. V lost 5 bases to trimming and J lost 1 base, with 14 bases between them. Germline V CDR1 and CDR2: SGHAT, FQNNGV. The CDR3 here is CASSPRGLANTEAFF. CDR3 coding DNA: TGTGCCAGCAGCCCGCGGGGACTTGCGAACACTGAAGCTTTCTTT.